This TCR beta chain was captured by sequencing in a study of blood T cell repertoires in COVID-19. Across the whole study: From the United States, Italy and Spain came samples of acute and convalescent COVID-19. T cells, B-cell-depleted T cells, or PBMCs provided the cDNA or gDNA that served as material.

Authors' methods: The authors estimated nucleated cell counts from reference gene primer amplification. Sequencing used immunoSEQ multiplex PCR; TCRdb keeps in-frame clones, though not all of them. The V and J calls and clone size were taken over from that table, and D and trimming were inferred from the DNA. The table includes about 150,000 clones, 78% detected once. The CDR3 sequence is 13 residues long. Trimming took 5 bases from V and 7 from J, leaving 12 bases between them. The germline gives CDR1 MNHEY, CDR2 SMNVEV (reference sequence). This chain links TRBV27 with TRBJ1-5; D is unclear. The source is a man aged 55-75 years who had recovered from COVID-19. Material for sequencing was peripheral blood. CDR3 residues: CASSTTPRQPQHF. The CDR3 nucleotides are TGTGCCAGCAGTACTACCCCCCGGCAGCCCCAGCATTTT.